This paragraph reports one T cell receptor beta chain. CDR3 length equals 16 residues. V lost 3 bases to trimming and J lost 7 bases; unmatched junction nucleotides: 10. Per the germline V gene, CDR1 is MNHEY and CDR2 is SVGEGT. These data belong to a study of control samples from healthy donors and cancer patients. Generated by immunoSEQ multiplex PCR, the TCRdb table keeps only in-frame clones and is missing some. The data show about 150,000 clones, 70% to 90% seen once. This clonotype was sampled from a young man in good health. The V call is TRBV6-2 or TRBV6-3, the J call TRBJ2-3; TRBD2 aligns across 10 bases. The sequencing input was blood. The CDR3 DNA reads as TGTGCCAGCAGTTATAGGAGCGGGGGGGACGGGTATACGCAGTATTTT. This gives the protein CASSYRSGGDGYTQYF.